This paragraph reports one TCR beta chain. Authors' processing steps: Reference gene primer amplification in the assay estimated nucleated cell counts. The table came from immunoSEQ multiplex PCR; TCRdb's copy has only in-frame clones and leaves some out. That table is the source of V, J and clone size, and D and trimming were worked out from the DNA. This sample yields just over 250,000 clones, of which over 80% are seen a single time; more than 8.5% belongs to the top ten. The data are from a study of blood T cell repertoires in COVID-19. Looking at the study overall: T cells, B-cell-depleted T cells, or PBMCs provided the cDNA or gDNA that served as material.

Seattle patients were enrolled during active infection and followed longitudinally. Germline CDR1 reads SGHRS; CDR2 reads YFSETQ. The V end lost 4 bases, the J end lost 2 bases, and 15 bases lay between the germline ends. This CDR3 contains 15 residues. The origin of this receptor is a woman between 65 and 79 years old with COVID-19, enrolled during active disease. The sample comprised peripheral blood. The chain uses TRBV5-1 and TRBJ1-2; D perhaps matches TRBD1 (5 bases). The CDR3 spells CASSANEDINYGYTF. The DNA for the CDR3 is TGCGCCAGCAGCGCCAACGAGGACATAAACTATGGCTACACCTTC.